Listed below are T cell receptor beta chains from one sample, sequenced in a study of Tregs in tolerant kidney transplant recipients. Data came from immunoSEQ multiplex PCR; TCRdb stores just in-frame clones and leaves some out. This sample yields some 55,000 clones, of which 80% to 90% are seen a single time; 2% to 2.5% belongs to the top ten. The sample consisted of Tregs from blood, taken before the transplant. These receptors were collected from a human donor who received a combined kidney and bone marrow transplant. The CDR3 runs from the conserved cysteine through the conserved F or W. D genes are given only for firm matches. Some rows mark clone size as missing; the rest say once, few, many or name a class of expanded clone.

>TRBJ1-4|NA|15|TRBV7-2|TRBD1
CASSLQGVTNEKLFF
TGTGCCAGCAGCTTGCAGGGGGTCACTAATGAAAAACTGTTTTTT
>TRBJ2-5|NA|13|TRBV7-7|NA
CASSLGLQETQYF
TGTGCCAGCAGCTTAGGTCTACAAGAGACCCAGTACTTC
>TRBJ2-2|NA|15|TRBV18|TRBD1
CASSPLDRGPGELFF
TGTGCCAGCTCACCACTAGACAGGGGACCCGGGGAGCTGTTTTTT
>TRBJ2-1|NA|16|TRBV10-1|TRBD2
CASSEYTSGRLNEQFF
TGCGCCAGCAGTGAGTACACTAGCGGACGCCTCAATGAGCAGTTCTTC
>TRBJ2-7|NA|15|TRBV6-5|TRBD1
CASSTNDRAGYEQYF
TGTGCCAGCAGCACCAACGACAGGGCGGGCTACGAGCAGTACTTC
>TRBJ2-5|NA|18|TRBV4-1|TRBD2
CASSHAGGLAGAGETQYF
TGCGCCAGCAGCCATGCTGGAGGACTAGCGGGGGCAGGGGAGACCCAGTACTTC
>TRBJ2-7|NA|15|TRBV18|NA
CASSPQGKVVYEQYF
TGTGCCAGCTCACCTCAGGGGAAGGTGGTATACGAGCAGTACTTC
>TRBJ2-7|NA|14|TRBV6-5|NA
CASSYSLRGGWEYF
TGTGCCAGCAGTTACTCGTTAAGGGGCGGTTGGGAGTACTTC
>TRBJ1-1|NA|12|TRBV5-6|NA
CASSGGSAEAFF
TGTGCCAGCAGCGGCGGATCGGCAGAAGCTTTCTTT
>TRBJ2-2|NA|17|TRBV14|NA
CASSQLGEGSGPGELFF
TGTGCCAGCAGTCAGCTAGGAGAGGGCTCGGGGCCCGGGGAGCTGTTTTTT
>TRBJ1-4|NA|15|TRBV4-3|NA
CASSQDRRIGEKLFF
TGCGCCAGCAGCCAAGATCGCAGGATCGGGGAAAAACTGTTTTTT
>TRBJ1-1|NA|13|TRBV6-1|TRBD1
CASTRGLGTEAFF
TGTGCCAGCACTAGGGGGCTCGGCACTGAAGCTTTCTTT
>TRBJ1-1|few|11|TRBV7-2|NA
CASSLGIRAFF
TGTGCCAGCAGCTTAGGGATTAGAGCTTTCTTT
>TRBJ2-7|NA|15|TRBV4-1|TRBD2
CASSQVVAGRNEQYF
TGCGCCAGCAGCCAAGTGGTAGCGGGTAGGAACGAGCAGTACTTC
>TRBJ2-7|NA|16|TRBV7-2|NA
CASSLVGVASAYEQYF
TGTGCCAGCAGCTTAGTCGGGGTGGCTAGCGCTTACGAGCAGTACTTC
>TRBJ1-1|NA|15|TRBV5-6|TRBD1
CASSLAGTGITEAFF
TGTGCCAGCAGCTTGGCCGGGACAGGGATCACTGAAGCTTTCTTT
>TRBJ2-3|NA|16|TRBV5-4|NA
CASSSAGPGNTDTQYF
TGTGCCAGCAGCTCTGCGGGTCCGGGGAACACAGATACGCAGTATTTT
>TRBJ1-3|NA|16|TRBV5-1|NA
CASSELRLTSGNTIYF
TGCGCCAGCAGCGAGCTTAGGCTTACCTCTGGAAACACCATATATTTT
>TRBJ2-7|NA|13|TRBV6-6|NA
CASSSTASYEQYF
TGTGCCAGCAGTTCGACTGCCTCCTACGAGCAGTACTTC
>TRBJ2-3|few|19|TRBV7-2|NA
CASSLASFGRGLSTDTQYF
TGTGCCAGCAGCTTAGCGTCCTTCGGGCGGGGCCTGAGCACAGATACGCAGTATTTT
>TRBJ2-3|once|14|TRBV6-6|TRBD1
CASNYRGPGDTQYF
TGTGCCAGCAATTACAGGGGGCCCGGAGATACGCAGTATTTT
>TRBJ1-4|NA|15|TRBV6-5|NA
CASSYSGRVGEKLFF
TGTGCCAGCAGTTACTCGGGGCGCGTGGGGGAAAAACTGTTTTTT
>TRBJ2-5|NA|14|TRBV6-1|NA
CASSVGRTQETQYF
TGTGCCAGCAGTGTCGGGCGGACTCAAGAGACCCAGTACTTC